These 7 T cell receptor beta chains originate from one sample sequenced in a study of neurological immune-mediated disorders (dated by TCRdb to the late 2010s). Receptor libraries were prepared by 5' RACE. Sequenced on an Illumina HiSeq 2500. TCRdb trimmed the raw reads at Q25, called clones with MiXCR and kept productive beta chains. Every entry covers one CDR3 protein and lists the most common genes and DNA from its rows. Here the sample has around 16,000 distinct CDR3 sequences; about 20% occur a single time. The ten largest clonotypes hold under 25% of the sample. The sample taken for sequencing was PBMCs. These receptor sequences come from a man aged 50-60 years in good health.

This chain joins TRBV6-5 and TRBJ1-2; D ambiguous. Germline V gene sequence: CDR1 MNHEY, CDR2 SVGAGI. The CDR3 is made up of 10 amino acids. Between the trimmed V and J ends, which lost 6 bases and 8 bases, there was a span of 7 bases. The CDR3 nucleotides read TGTGCCAGCAGGGGTGCAGGCTACACCTTC. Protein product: CASRGAGYTF.

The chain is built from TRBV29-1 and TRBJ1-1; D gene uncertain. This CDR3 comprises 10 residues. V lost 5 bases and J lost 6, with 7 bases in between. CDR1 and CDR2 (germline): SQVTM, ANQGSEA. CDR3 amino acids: CSVIGSEAFF. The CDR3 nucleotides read TGCAGCGTTATTGGCTCTGAAGCTTTCTTT.

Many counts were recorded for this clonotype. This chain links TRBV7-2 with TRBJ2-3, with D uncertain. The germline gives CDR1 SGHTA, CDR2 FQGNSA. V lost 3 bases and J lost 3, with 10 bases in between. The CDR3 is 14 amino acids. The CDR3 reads CASSLQVLTDTQYF. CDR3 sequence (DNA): TGTGCCAGCAGCTTGCAGGTTTTGACAGATACGCAGTATTTT.

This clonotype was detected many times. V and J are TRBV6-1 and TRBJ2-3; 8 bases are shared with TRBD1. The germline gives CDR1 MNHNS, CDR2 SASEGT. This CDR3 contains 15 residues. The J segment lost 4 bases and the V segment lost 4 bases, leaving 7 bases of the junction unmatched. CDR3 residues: CASSGQGQVSDTQYF. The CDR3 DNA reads TGTGCCAGCAGTGGTCAGGGACAGGTTTCAGATACGCAGTATTTT.

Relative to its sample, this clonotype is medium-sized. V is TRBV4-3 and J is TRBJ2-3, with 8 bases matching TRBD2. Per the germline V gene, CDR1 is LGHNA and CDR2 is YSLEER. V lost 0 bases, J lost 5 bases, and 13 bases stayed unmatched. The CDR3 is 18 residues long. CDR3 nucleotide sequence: TGCGCCAGCAGCCAAGAGTCCTCCGCCAGCGGGAGACAAGATACGCAGTATTTT. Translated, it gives CASSQESSASGRQDTQYF.

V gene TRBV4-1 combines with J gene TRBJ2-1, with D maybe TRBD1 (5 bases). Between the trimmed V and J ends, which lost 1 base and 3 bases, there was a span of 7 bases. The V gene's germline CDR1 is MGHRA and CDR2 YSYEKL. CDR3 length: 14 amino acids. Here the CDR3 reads CASSQGGFYNEQFF. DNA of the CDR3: TGCGCCAGCAGCCAAGGGGGCTTCTACAATGAGCAGTTCTTC.

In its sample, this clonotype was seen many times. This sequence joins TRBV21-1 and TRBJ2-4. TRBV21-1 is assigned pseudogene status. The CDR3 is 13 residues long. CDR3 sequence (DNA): TGTGCCAGCACCGAACGGCGAGTGAACATTCAGTACTTC. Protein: CASTERRVNIQYF.